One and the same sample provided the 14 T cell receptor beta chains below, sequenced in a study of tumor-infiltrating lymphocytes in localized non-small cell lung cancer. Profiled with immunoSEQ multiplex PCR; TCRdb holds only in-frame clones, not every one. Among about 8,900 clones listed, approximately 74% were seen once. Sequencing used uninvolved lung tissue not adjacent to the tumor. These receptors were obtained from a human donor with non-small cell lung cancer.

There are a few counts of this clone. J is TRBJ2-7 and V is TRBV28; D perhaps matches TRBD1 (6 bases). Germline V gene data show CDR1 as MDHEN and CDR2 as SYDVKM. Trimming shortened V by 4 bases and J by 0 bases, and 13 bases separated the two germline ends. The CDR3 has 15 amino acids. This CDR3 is CASSSGDTRSYEQYF. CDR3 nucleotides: TGTGCCAGCAGTTCCGGGGACACTCGCTCCTACGAGCAGTACTTC.

CDR3 loop: CASSQLAVAYNEQFF. The CDR3 DNA reads TGCGCCAGCAGCCAACTCGCCGTAGCCTACAATGAGCAGTTCTTC. This sequence joins TRBV4-3 and TRBJ2-1; D uncertain. This CDR3 contains 15 residues. CDR1 is LGHNA and CDR2 is YSLEER in the germline V gene. V lost 2 bases and J lost 2, with 10 bases in between.

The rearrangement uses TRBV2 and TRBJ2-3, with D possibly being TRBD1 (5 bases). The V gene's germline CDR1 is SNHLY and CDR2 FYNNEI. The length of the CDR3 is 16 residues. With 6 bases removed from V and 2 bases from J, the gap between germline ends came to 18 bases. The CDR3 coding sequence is TGTGCCAGCAGAGGCTACCTGACAGCTTACACAGATACGCAGTATTTT. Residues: CASRGYLTAYTDTQYF.

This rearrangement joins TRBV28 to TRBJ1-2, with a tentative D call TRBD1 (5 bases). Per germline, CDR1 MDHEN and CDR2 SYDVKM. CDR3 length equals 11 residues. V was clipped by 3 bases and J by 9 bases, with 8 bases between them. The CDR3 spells CASSLGLSYTF. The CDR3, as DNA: TGTGCCAGCAGTTTGGGACTTAGCTACACCTTC.

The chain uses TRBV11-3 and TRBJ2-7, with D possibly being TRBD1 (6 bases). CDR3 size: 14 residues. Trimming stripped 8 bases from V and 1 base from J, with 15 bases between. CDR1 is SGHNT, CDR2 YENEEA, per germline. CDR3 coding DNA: TGTGCCAGCGCCCTTACACAGGGATCCTACGAGCAGTACTTC. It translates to CASALTQGSYEQYF. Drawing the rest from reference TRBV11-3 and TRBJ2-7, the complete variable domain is EAGVVQSPRYKIIEKKQPVAFWCNPISGHNTLYWYLQNLGQGPELLIRYENEEAVDDSQLPKDRFSAERLKGVDSTLKIQPAELGDSAVYLCASALTQGSYEQYFGPGTRLTVT.

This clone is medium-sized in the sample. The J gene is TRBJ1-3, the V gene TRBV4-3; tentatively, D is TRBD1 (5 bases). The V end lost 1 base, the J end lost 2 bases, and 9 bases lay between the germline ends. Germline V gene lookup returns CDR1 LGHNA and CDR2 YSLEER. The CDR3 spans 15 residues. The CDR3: CASSQGGGPGNTIYF. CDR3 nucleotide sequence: TGCGCCAGCAGCCAAGGGGGGGGACCTGGAAACACCATATATTTT.

The CDR3 protein is CASSLVGAETQYF. CDR3 DNA sequence: TGTGCCAGCAGCTTGGTAGGAGCTGAGACCCAGTACTTC. The chain has TRBV5-6 and TRBJ2-5; D gene unclear. The CDR3 spans 13 residues. Trimming left V 0 bases short and J 5 bases short, with 8 bases between. Germline V CDR1 and CDR2: SGHDT, YYEEEE.

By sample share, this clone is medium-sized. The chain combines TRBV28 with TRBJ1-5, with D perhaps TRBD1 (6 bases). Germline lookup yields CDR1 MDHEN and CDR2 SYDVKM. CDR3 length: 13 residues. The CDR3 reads CAADSLNPQPQHF. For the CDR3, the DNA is TGTGCAGCGGACAGCCTTAACCCTCAGCCCCAGCATTTT. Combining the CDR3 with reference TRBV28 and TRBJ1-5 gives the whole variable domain DVKVTQSSRYLVKRTGEKVFLECVQDMDHENMFWYRQDPGLGLRLIYFSYDVKMKEKGDIPEGYSVSREKKERFSLILESASTNQTSMYLCAADSLNPQPQHFGDGTRLSIL.

The CDR3 spells CASSLPGLNNEQFF. DNA for the CDR3: TGTGCCAGCAGCTTACCGGGACTCAACAATGAGCAGTTCTTC. This chain connects TRBV11-3 to TRBJ2-1; tentatively, D is TRBD2 (6 bases). The CDR3 spans 14 residues. Germline lookup yields CDR1 SGHNT and CDR2 YENEEA. V lost 2 bases and J 5 bases, leaving 10 bases between the germline ends.

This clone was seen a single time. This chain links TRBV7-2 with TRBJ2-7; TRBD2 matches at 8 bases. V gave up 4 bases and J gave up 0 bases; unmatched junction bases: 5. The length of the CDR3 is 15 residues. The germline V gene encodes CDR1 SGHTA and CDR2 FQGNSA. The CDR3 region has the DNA TGTGCCAGCAGCTCGGGGGGGGCCAACTCCTACGAGCAGTACTTC. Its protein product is CASSSGGANSYEQYF.

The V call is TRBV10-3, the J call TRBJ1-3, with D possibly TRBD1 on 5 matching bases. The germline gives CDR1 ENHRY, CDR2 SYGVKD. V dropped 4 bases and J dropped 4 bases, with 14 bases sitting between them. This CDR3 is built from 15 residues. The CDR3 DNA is TGTGCCATCAGTGCCCAGGGTGGTTTGGGAAACACCATATATTTT. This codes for CAISAQGGLGNTIYF.

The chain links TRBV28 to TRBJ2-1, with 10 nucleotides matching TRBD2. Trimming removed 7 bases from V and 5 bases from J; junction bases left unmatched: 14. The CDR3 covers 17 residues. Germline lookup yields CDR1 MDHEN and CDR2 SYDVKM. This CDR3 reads CASNIPAGGPLNNEQFF. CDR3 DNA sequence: TGTGCCAGCAATATTCCAGCGGGAGGGCCCTTGAACAATGAGCAGTTCTTC.

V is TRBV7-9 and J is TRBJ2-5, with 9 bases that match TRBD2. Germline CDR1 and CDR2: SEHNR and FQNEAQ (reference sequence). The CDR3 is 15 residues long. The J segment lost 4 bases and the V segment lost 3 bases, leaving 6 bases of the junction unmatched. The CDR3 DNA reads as TGTGCCAGCAGCTTCCTAGCGGGGCAGGGAGAGACCCAGTACTTC. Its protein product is CASSFLAGQGETQYF. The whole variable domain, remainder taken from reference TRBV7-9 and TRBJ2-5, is DTGVSQNPRHKITKRGQNVTFRCDPISEHNRLYWYRQTLGQGPEFLTYFQNEAQLEKSRLLSDRFSAERPKGSFSTLEIQRTEQGDSAMYLCASSFLAGQGETQYFGPGTRLLVL.

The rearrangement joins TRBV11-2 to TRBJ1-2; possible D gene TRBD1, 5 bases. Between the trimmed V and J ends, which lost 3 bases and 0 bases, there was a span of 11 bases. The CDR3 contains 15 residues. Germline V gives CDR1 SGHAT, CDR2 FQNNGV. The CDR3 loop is CASSLDSGPNYGYTF. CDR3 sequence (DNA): TGTGCCAGCAGCTTGGACTCAGGGCCTAACTATGGCTACACCTTC.